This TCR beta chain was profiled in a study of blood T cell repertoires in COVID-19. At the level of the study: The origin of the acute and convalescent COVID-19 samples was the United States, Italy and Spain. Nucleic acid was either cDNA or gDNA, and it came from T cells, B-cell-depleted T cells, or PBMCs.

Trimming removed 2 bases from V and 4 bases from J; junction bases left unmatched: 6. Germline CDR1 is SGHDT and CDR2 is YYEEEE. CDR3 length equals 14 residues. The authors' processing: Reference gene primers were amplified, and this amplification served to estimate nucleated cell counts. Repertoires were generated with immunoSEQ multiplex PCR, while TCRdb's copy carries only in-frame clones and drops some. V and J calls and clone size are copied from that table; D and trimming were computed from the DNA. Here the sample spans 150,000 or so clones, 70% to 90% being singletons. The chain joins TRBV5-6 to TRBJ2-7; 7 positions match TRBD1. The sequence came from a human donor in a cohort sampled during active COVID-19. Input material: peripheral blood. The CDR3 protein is CASSFGQVNYEQYF. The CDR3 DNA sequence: TGTGCCAGCAGCTTTGGACAGGTTAATTACGAGCAGTACTTC.